The rows below give T cell receptor beta chains drawn from one sample of a study of blood T cell repertoires in COVID-19. Repertoires were generated with immunoSEQ multiplex PCR, while TCRdb's copy carries only in-frame clones and drops some. The sample yields 300,000 or so clones, about 90% seen once. The sample consisted of PBMCs or T cells enriched from blood (not recorded which). All receptors come from a woman aged 30 to 39 who had recovered from COVID-19. The CDR3 runs from the conserved cysteine through the conserved F or W. Each record gives: clone size, V gene, J gene, D gene, CDR3 protein, CDR3 DNA. D genes are given only for firm matches. Rows may omit the clone size; those that give it use once, few, many or a size class.

-	TRBV5-6	TRBJ1-4	-	CASSLWSGEKLFF	TGTGCCAGCAGCTTATGGTCCGGGGAAAAACTGTTTTTT
-	TRBV6-5	TRBJ2-5	TRBD1	CASSSDRGSETQYF	TGTGCCAGCAGTTCGGACAGGGGGTCGGAGACCCAGTACTTC
-	TRBV4-3	TRBJ1-2	TRBD1	CASSQTGQGAGGYTF	TGCGCCAGCAGCCAAACCGGACAGGGGGCTGGGGGCTACACCTTC
-	TRBV10-3	TRBJ2-3	TRBD2	CAISELAGTTDTQYF	TGTGCCATCAGTGAACTAGCGGGGACTACAGATACGCAGTATTTT
-	TRBV18	TRBJ2-1	TRBD2	CASSPPLAGADNEQFF	TGTGCCAGCTCACCTCCTCTAGCGGGGGCCGACAATGAGCAGTTCTTC
few	TRBV27	TRBJ2-7	-	CASSLTRDSYEQYF	TGTGCCAGCAGCCTAACTAGGGACTCCTACGAGCAGTACTTC
-	TRBV3-1/TRBV3-2	TRBJ1-5	TRBD1	CASSARQGYQPQHF	TGTGCCAGCAGCGCCCGACAGGGGTATCAGCCCCAGCATTTT
-	TRBV28	TRBJ2-3	TRBD1	CASSFPWTGAETDTQYF	TGTGCCAGCAGTTTCCCCTGGACAGGGGCGGAAACAGATACGCAGTATTTT
-	TRBV28	TRBJ1-2	-	CASSLTAGNYGYTF	TGTGCCAGCAGTTTAACGGCAGGAAACTATGGCTACACCTTC
-	TRBV5-4	TRBJ2-5	TRBD2	CASSAPGGPETQYF	TGTGCCAGCAGCGCCCCGGGAGGGCCGGAGACCCAGTACTTC
few	TRBV30	TRBJ1-6	-	CAWIQSHNSPLHF	TGTGCCTGGATACAGTCCCATAATTCACCCCTCCACTTT
-	TRBV10-3	TRBJ2-3	TRBD2	CAISGGEGGRDTQYF	TGTGCCATCAGTGGAGGGGAGGGAGGGAGAGATACGCAGTATTTT
-	TRBV25-1	TRBJ1-6	-	CARRREERSPLHF	TGTGCCAGGCGGAGGGAGGAGCGATCACCCCTCCACTTT
-	TRBV20-1	TRBJ2-1	-	CSARYTNEQFF	TGCAGTGCTAGATACACCAATGAGCAGTTCTTC
few	TRBV7-9	TRBJ2-2	TRBD1	CASSGYATGAGELFF	TGTGCCAGCAGCGGATATGCCACAGGGGCCGGGGAGCTGTTTTTT
-	TRBV6-5	TRBJ1-6	TRBD1	CASSDRGYSPLHF	TGTGCCAGCAGCGACAGGGGTTATTCACCCCTCCACTTT
-	TRBV4-3	TRBJ1-3	-	CASSQDSRGNSGNTIYF	TGCGCCAGCAGCCAAGATAGCAGGGGCAACTCTGGAAACACCATATATTTT
-	TRBV18	TRBJ2-7	TRBD1	CASSASGTGAYEQYF	TGTGCCAGCTCAGCATCCGGGACAGGTGCCTACGAGCAGTACTTC
-	TRBV11-3	TRBJ2-6	-	CASSSTGSGANVLTF	TGTGCCAGCAGCTCCACAGGCTCTGGGGCCAACGTCCTGACTTTC
-	TRBV4-3	TRBJ2-1	TRBD2	CASSLGGGSNEQFF	TGCGCCAGCAGCCTCGGGGGGGGCTCAAATGAGCAGTTCTTC
-	TRBV5-1	TRBJ1-6	TRBD1	CASSDRQGNSPLHF	TGCGCCAGCAGCGATAGACAGGGAAATTCACCCCTCCACTTT
-	TRBV3-1/TRBV3-2	TRBJ2-5	TRBD1	CASSRQGVETQYF	TGTGCCAGCAGCCGACAGGGGGTGGAGACCCAGTACTTC